This T cell receptor beta chain stems from a study of Tregs in tolerant kidney transplant recipients. Overall study findings and caveats: No direct test of biological reproducibility was done here. Findings come from small patient numbers and require larger validation. Tolerant patients' donor-specific Tregs expanded beyond overall Tregs, suggesting antigen-driven growth.

Details on this clone: Its antigen is undetermined.

TCRdb keeps only in-frame clones here, not all; method: immunoSEQ multiplex PCR. The repertoire has about 66,000 clones, roughly 90% of them found once; the top ten carry about a tenth. The V end was cut by 3 bases, the J end by 1 base, with 12 bases between. Germline CDR1 reads MNHEY; CDR2 reads SVGAGI. There are 15 residues in the CDR3. This TCR derives from a human donor who received a combined kidney and bone marrow transplant. The input for sequencing was CD8+ T cells from blood, taken before the transplant. The V call is TRBV6-5, the J call TRBJ1-1; D is unresolved. Written as DNA, the CDR3 is TGTGCCAGCAGTTATTCCCACTCAGGGAACACTGAAGCTTTCTTT. Protein: CASSYSHSGNTEAFF.